This section outlines one T cell receptor (beta chain) sequence together with its context. Its specificity is not known. Recent vaccinations or acute infections were absent in the healthy HIV-negative adult donors. Subsets obtained from CD4+ cells comprised CD45RA+ naive and CD45RA-negative memory cells. Clones were sequenced by immunoSEQ multiplex PCR, and TCRdb holds only the in-frame ones, with some missing. This table holds some 660,000 clones, 55% to 85% found once. The data stem from a study of shared clonotypes between healthy human individuals. Notes on the study in general: Although depth was large, rarefaction showed that sequencing of the sorted subsets was incomplete. The study found roughly 5% of naive CD4 clonotypes shared across several donors.

Germline V gene lookup returns CDR1 SNHLY and CDR2 FYNNEI. The J segment lost 9 bases and the V segment lost 6 bases, leaving 12 bases of the junction unmatched. The CDR3 is 15 amino acids. The sequenced sample was memory CD4+ T cells sorted from blood. Subset denoted: CD45RA-negative fraction. The V and J genes are TRBV2 and TRBJ1-5, with TRBD1 matching over 9 bases. The source of this sequence is a woman in her twenties or thirties in good health. The CDR3 nucleotides read TGTGCCAGCAGACACGACACAGGGGGCGAAGGGCCCCAGCATTTT. Its translation: CASRHDTGGEGPQHF.